Following are 4 T cell receptor beta chains from one sample sequenced in a study of tumor-infiltrating lymphocytes in primary liver carcinoma. cDNA specific to TCR beta was made from 450 to 500 ng of total RNA, with a constant-region primer employed for priming. Three-round nested multiplex PCR performed with slightly modified ARM-PCR produced the TCR beta libraries. The opening two PCR rounds, about 11 cycles each, paired TRBV1-TRBV30 forward primers with a C-beta reverse primer. Via MiXCR, TCRdb re-called the multiplex PCR reads, giving one row per CDR3 protein. The table records about 310,000 distinct CDR3 sequences, nearly 60% of them present only once. Germline DNA was extracted too, while blood RNA derived from unsorted whole blood. The sample comprised peripheral blood. These receptors came from a woman aged 30 to 39 with primary liver carcinoma and hepatitis B virus infection.

Comments on this clonotype: Being one base from a much bigger clone, this may be a read error. The chain carries TRBV12-3 or TRBV12-4 and TRBJ2-7; the match to TRBD2 covers 8 bases. V shed 5 bases, J shed 2 bases, and the junction held 8 bases outside the gene matches. There are 15 residues in the CDR3. CDR3 in DNA: TGTGCCAGCAGTATTAGGGTCGGGAGGGCCTACGAGCAGTACTTC. It is translated as CASSIRVGRAYEQYF.

With respect to this clonotype: The junction does not match germline at one end; this may be a read error. The V and J genes are TRBV5-5 and TRBJ2-7; the D is unclear. Germline V lookup: CDR1 SGHKS, CDR2 YYEKEE (reference sequence). The length of the CDR3 is 17 residues. In DNA, the CDR3 is TGTGTCAGCAGCTTGTTGACCGGGTTATCCGTGGGTTACGAGCAGTACTTC. Translated: CVSSLLTGLSVGYEQYF.

This rearrangement joins TRBV6-6 to TRBJ2-4, with TRBD1 identical over 7 bases. With the DNA end fitting TRBJ2-1 better, the J assignment may be wrong. CDR3 length: 16 residues. Germline values: CDR1 MNHNY, CDR2 SVGAGI (reference sequence). This CDR3 is CASSYGKGAAKNIQFF. In DNA, the CDR3 is TGTGCCAGCAGTTACGGAAAGGGGGCGGCCAAAAACATTCAGTTCTTC.

This clonotype was observed many times. J is TRBJ2-5 and V is TRBV6-5; D might be TRBD2 (6 bases). V gave up 0 bases and J gave up 3 bases, with 11 bases separating them. The CDR3 is 15 amino acids. Germline loops: CDR1 MNHEY, CDR2 SVGAGI. The CDR3 DNA sequence: TGTGCCAGCAGTTACTCAGGAGGGCTGGAAGAGACCCAGTACTTC. This sequence encodes CASSYSGGLEETQYF.